This record looks at one T cell receptor beta chain sequence and its context. The sample originates from a study of blood T cell repertoires in COVID-19. Study background: Nucleic acid was either cDNA or gDNA, and it came from T cells, B-cell-depleted T cells, or PBMCs.

The CDR3 consists of 13 residues. The V and J ends lost 5 bases and 3 bases respectively, with 7 bases between them. Germline CDR1 reads LNHNV; CDR2 reads YYDKDF (reference sequence). Method: immunoSEQ multiplex PCR; TCRdb's copy keeps in-frame clones and lacks some. The table records about 110,000 clones, about 75% of them present only once. What was sequenced was peripheral blood. This TCR was sampled from a woman in her seventies with acute or convalescent COVID-19. The V gene is TRBV15, the J gene TRBJ2-2; D unclear. The CDR3 sequence is CATSYGYTGELFF. As DNA, the CDR3 is TGTGCCACCAGCTACGGTTACACCGGGGAGCTGTTTTTT.